A selection of T cell receptor beta chains follows, all from one sample in a study of radiation and T cells in renal cell carcinoma. Assay used: immunoSEQ multiplex PCR; TCRdb lists only in-frame clones, some missing. Here the sample spans 15,000 to 20,000 clones, roughly 50% being singletons. Source: tumor tissue, taken from a patient whose treatment included radiotherapy and nephrectomy. The receptors derive from a woman aged 55-75 years with renal cell carcinoma. Each CDR3 is given with its conserved first and last residue. D genes are given only for firm matches. Size is omitted from some rows. Given values are once, few, many or a class for expanded clones.

TRBJ1-5 few TRBV19 TRBD1 CASTPGTGVLKPQHF TGTGCCAGTACCCCAGGGACAGGGGTCCTGAAACCCCAGCATTTT
TRBJ1-2 once TRBV7-2 TRBD1 CASSLADRASYYGYTF TGTGCCAGCAGCTTAGCCGACAGGGCTTCGTACTATGGCTACACCTTC
TRBJ1-1 few TRBV6-5 - CASSPLGSTNTEAFF TGTGCCAGCAGTCCCCTAGGGTCAACTAACACTGAAGCTTTCTTT
TRBJ2-7 few TRBV7-3 - CASSKVDGYEQYF TGTGCCAGCAGCAAAGTGGACGGCTACGAGCAGTACTTC
TRBJ1-1 - TRBV5-5 - CASSQEGRGTEAFF TGCGCCAGCAGCCAAGAGGGCCGGGGAACTGAAGCTTTCTTT
TRBJ1-2 few TRBV6-6 TRBD1 CASSRDRAFGYTF TGTGCCAGCAGTAGGGACAGGGCCTTTGGGTACACCTTC
TRBJ1-2 few TRBV6-4 - CASSHGRGYTF TGTGCCAGCAGTCACGGGAGGGGCTACACCTTC
TRBJ2-3 - TRBV9 TRBD2 CASSVGWTDFGGGVSDTQYF TGTGCCAGCAGCGTAGGTTGGACGGACTTCGGCGGGGGGGTGTCAGATACGCAGTATTTT
TRBJ2-5 - TRBV6-1 TRBD2 CASSEAFVRSGEETQYF TGTGCCAGCAGTGAAGCGTTCGTGCGGAGCGGGGAAGAGACCCAGTACTTC
TRBJ1-2 - TRBV11-3 - CASSFSSHYTF TGTGCCAGCAGCTTTTCTTCCCACTACACCTTC
TRBJ2-5 - TRBV12-5 - CASGLRGKTQYF TGTGCTAGTGGTTTGAGGGGGAAGACCCAGTACTTC
TRBJ2-3 few TRBV5-1 - CASSLTRGGDTQYF TGCGCCAGCAGCTTGACCAGGGGAGGGGATACGCAGTATTTT
TRBJ2-1 once TRBV7-6 - CASSSRDSKYNEQFF TGTGCCAGCAGCTCCCGGGACTCAAAATACAATGAGCAGTTCTTC
TRBJ2-3 many TRBV30 - CAWNLEADTQYF TGTGCCTGGAATTTGGAGGCAGATACGCAGTATTTT
TRBJ2-5 - TRBV13 TRBD2 CASSLEGGEETQYF TGTGCCAGCAGCTTAGAGGGAGGGGAAGAGACCCAGTACTTC
TRBJ2-7 - TRBV4-2 - CASSQDERYGREQYF TGTGCCAGCAGCCAAGACGAGAGGTATGGTCGCGAGCAGTACTTC
TRBJ1-6 - TRBV5-1 - CASSLEGLKNSPLHF TGCGCCAGCAGCTTGGAAGGACTCAAGAATTCACCCCTCCACTTT
TRBJ1-5 - TRBV4-2 - CASSQDNRGNQPQHF TGTGCCAGCAGCCAAGATAACAGGGGCAATCAGCCCCAGCATTTT
TRBJ1-2 - TRBV10-3 TRBD1 CAIRGTGYIDGYTF TGTGCCATAAGAGGGACAGGGTACATTGATGGCTACACCTTC
TRBJ1-2 few TRBV28 TRBD1 CASSPSVAGGVRHGYTF TGTGCCAGCAGCCCCTCCGTGGCAGGGGGAGTAAGGCATGGCTACACCTTC
TRBJ1-5 - TRBV19 TRBD1 CASRLQGATGQPQHF TGTGCCAGTAGATTACAGGGGGCGACCGGTCAGCCCCAGCATTTT
TRBJ2-7 - TRBV9 - CASSPTGSYYEQYF TGTGCCAGCAGCCCGACAGGTAGTTACTACGAGCAGTACTTC
TRBJ1-2 - TRBV27 - CASSSLSRDIPVAYGYTF TGTGCCAGCAGTTCCTTGTCCCGGGACATTCCCGTAGCCTATGGCTACACCTTC
TRBJ2-3 few TRBV5-1 - CASSLQFTDTQYF TGTGCCAGCAGCTTGCAGTTCACAGATACGCAGTATTTT
TRBJ2-7 - TRBV5-1 TRBD1 CASSLPDRAYEQYF TGCGCCAGCAGCTTGCCGGACAGGGCTTACGAGCAGTACTTC
TRBJ2-5 - TRBV11-2 - CASSLTGNRETQYF TGTGCCAGCAGCTTAACAGGGAATCGCGAGACCCAGTACTTC
TRBJ2-7 medium-sized TRBV28 - CASKWQAGYEQYF TGTGCCAGCAAGTGGCAGGCAGGCTACGAGCAGTACTTC
TRBJ1-2 many TRBV2 TRBD1 CASRAGTGSRYGYTF TGTGCCAGCAGGGCCGGGACAGGGTCGAGGTATGGCTACACCTTC
TRBJ2-7 - TRBV29-1 - CSVGQHYEQYF TGCAGCGTTGGACAGCACTACGAGCAGTACTTC
TRBJ2-2 - TRBV5-6 - CASSLVGNTGELFF TGTGCCAGCAGCTTGGTGGGGAACACCGGGGAGCTGTTTTTT
TRBJ1-2 few TRBV5-6 TRBD1 CASSLWGQGARGYTF TGTGCCAGCAGCTTGTGGGGACAGGGGGCGCGTGGCTACACCTTC
TRBJ2-7 - TRBV18 - CASSPNSYEQYF TGTGCCAGCTCACCAAACAGCTACGAGCAGTACTTC
TRBJ2-1 - TRBV11-2 - CASSLERLFTNEQFF TGTGCCAGCAGCTTAGAGAGACTCTTTACGAATGAGCAGTTCTTC
TRBJ2-7 few TRBV6-5 - CASTGYRLEQYF TGTGCCAGCACCGGCTACCGCTTGGAGCAGTACTTC
TRBJ1-1 - TRBV7-2 - CASSLGFENTEAFF TGTGCCAGCAGCTTAGGGTTCGAGAACACTGAAGCTTTCTTT
TRBJ2-1 - TRBV7-6 TRBD1 CASSPRTGADEQFF TGTGCCAGCAGCCCACGGACAGGGGCCGATGAGCAGTTCTTC
TRBJ2-5 - TRBV10-1 TRBD2 CASSESTSGEETQYF TGCGCCAGCAGTGAGTCGACTAGCGGGGAAGAGACCCAGTACTTC
TRBJ2-7 - TRBV27 - CASSLKGGSYEQYF TGTGCCAGCAGTTTAAAGGGCGGATCCTACGAGCAGTACTTC
TRBJ2-7 - TRBV7-9 - CASSPDLTREQYF TGTGCCAGCAGCCCGGACCTAACTCGAGAGCAGTACTTC
TRBJ1-6 - TRBV10-3 TRBD1 CAISGGGDSPLHF TGTGCCATCAGTGGAGGGGGCGATTCACCCCTCCACTTT
TRBJ2-5 - TRBV5-4 TRBD1 CASSLGLGRGRETQYF TGTGCCAGCAGCTTGGGGCTTGGCAGGGGGCGGGAGACCCAGTACTTC
TRBJ2-7 - TRBV6-5 - CASSYRRSRVFYEQYF TGTGCCAGCAGTTACCGCCGGAGCAGGGTATTCTACGAGCAGTACTTC
TRBJ2-3 - TRBV28 - CASSFGIARDTQYF TGTGCCAGCAGTTTCGGGATAGCGAGAGATACGCAGTATTTT
TRBJ1-1 few TRBV18 - CASSGTNGAGHTEAFF TGTGCCAGCTCCGGAACCAACGGGGCCGGTCACACTGAAGCTTTCTTT
TRBJ2-3 - TRBV6-6 - CASSYSGGQADTQYF TGTGCCAGCAGTTACTCGGGGGGGCAAGCGGATACGCAGTATTTT
TRBJ2-2 - TRBV6-5 - CASSHQETGELFF TGTGCCAGCAGTCACCAGGAAACCGGGGAGCTGTTTTTT
TRBJ2-3 - TRBV5-5 TRBD2 CASSSLLATATDTQYF TGTGCCAGCAGCTCACTACTAGCGACTGCCACAGATACGCAGTATTTT
TRBJ1-1 once TRBV6-1 - CASSAPRGAGDEAFF TGTGCCAGCAGTGCCCCCCGTGGGGCCGGCGATGAAGCTTTCTTT
TRBJ2-1 - TRBV6-5 - CASRRPANNEQFF TGTGCCAGCAGAAGGCCGGCGAACAATGAGCAGTTCTTC
TRBJ2-2 few TRBV7-3 - CASSYLGPNTGELFF TGTGCCAGCAGCTACCTAGGGCCTAACACCGGGGAGCTGTTTTTT
TRBJ2-2 - TRBV4-1 TRBD2 CASSPTSEIKPGELFF TGCGCCAGCAGCCCTACTAGCGAAATAAAGCCCGGGGAGCTGTTTTTT
TRBJ1-4 - TRBV6-1 - CASSEGSLNEKLFF TGTGCCAGCAGTGAAGGCAGCCTTAATGAAAAACTGTTTTTT
TRBJ1-6 - TRBV6-1 - CASSERGGGSPLHF TGTGCCAGCAGTGAACGGGGGGGCGGTTCACCCCTCCACTTT
TRBJ2-7 - TRBV5-1 - CASSLDPDSYEQYF TGCGCCAGCAGCTTGGATCCGGACAGCTACGAGCAGTACTTC
TRBJ2-2 few TRBV10-3 - CAINWTPNTGELFF TGTGCCATCAATTGGACACCGAACACCGGGGAGCTGTTTTTT
TRBJ1-2 - TRBV5-5 - CASSFDKFNYGYTF TGTGCCAGCAGCTTCGACAAATTTAACTATGGCTACACCTTC
TRBJ1-1 few TRBV6-5 TRBD1 CASSYSTGGTEAFF TGTGCCAGCAGTTACTCGACAGGGGGCACTGAAGCTTTCTTT
TRBJ2-2 - TRBV5-5 TRBD2 CASSPGGGSRTGELFF TGTGCCAGCAGCCCGGGGGGAGGGTCGCGCACCGGGGAGCTGTTTTTT